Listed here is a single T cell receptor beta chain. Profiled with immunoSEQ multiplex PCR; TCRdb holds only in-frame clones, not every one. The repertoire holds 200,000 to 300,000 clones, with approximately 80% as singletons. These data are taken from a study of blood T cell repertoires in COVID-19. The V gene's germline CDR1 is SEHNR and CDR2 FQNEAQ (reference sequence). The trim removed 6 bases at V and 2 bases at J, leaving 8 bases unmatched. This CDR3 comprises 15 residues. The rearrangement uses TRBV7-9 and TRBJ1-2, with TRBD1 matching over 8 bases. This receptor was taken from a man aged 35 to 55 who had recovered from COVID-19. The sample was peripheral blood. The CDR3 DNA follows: TGTGCCAGCAGTTACCCTCCAGGGGGCAACTATGGCTACACCTTC. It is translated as CASSYPPGGNYGYTF.